One T cell receptor beta chain is described in this entry. There is no known antigen for this receptor. No qualities accompany the bases; no much larger clone lies one base away. The data are from a study of T cells after posttransplantation cyclophosphamide (dated by TCRdb to 2016 to 2017). For the wider study: Using TRB sequencing, the study followed how the T cell repertoire reconstituted after myeloablative bone marrow transplantation in which posttransplantation cyclophosphamide served as GVHD prophylaxis. Antigen receptor sequencing was done on samples from roughly 38 PTCy-treated patients and from 15 to 20 related bone marrow donors of those patients. Blood from all 34 PTCy patients who had 1-year posttransplant specimens underwent TRB sequencing. In 3 patients, up to about 3 additional blood samples taken between 2 and 5.2 years after transplant also underwent TRB sequencing, as did pretransplant blood from a handful of patients. Because TRA and TRB clonality correlated tightly in 10 or so samples, later TCR analyses were limited to TRB. Public TRB sequences were searched against a database of over 3,600 sequences associated with responses to pathogens, tumor antigens, self-antigens and alloantigens. The paper as a whole reports these results and caveats: The TRB repertoires of T cells infiltrating skin or the GI tract showed only limited overlap with the TRB repertoires found in blood. Across approximately 45 patients, recipient CMV seropositivity and CMV reactivation were highly associated with TRB clonality; PTCy diversity was similar to CNI/methotrexate controls. At 1-2 months, donor-recipient similarity was low but rose over the first year, and the later blood repertoires were often dominated by donor CD8+ memory clones.

CDR1 and CDR2 were assigned from the germline V gene as SGHTA and FQGNSA. V and J are trimmed by 2 bases and 2 bases, and the gene matches miss 8 bases of the junction. The CDR3 goes from the cysteine to the phenylalanine over 17 residues. Only the CDR3 portion is preserved as DNA: 51 bases, with reading frame beginning at the first base. Genomic DNA was the input for TRB sequencing, which was run either with the immunoSEQ assay at survey resolution or with the hsTCRB kit. In the original analysis: Initial read processing used immunoSEQ software, and repertoire analyses used the LymphoSeq R package. Clonality was computed as 1 minus normalized Shannon entropy, and a Gini coefficient was also calculated for each TRB dataset. Phenotypes of unsorted samples were inferred by mapping TRB sequences from sorted subsets of the recipient or donor onto unsorted samples of the same recipient. TCRdb retrieved this table from immuneACCESS and kept in-frame rearrangements only. Not all clones are present; in checked studies, unresolved V genes account for under half, and no reason is known for the remainder. V, J and clone size reflect that table, while D and trimming were determined from the DNA. This sample gives around 9,400 clones in total; roughly 90% of them show up just once. The top ten clonotypes cover under 5.5% of the sample.

The control cohort consisted of 11 patients who had myeloablative marrow transplants with methotrexate plus a calcineurin inhibitor and who were sampled 1 year after transplant. Peripheral blood and bone marrow mononuclear cells were isolated by Ficoll-Hypaque density centrifugation and were cryopreserved. The chain couples TRBV7-2 to TRBJ2-5; 10 of the junction bases match TRBD2. The source was PBMCs, collected almost 450 days after allogeneic stem cell transplant with calcineurin inhibitor and methotrexate. The source of this sequence is a male patient between 45 and 60 years old who received an allogeneic stem cell transplant from an unrelated donor, was CMV-positive, and had chronic GVHD only. Post transplant, some T cells may arise from the graft donor. For the CDR3, the sequence is CASSLYAAGGLQETQYF. The sequenced DNA: TGTGCCAGCAGCTTATATGCAGCGGGAGGGCTTCAAGAGACCCAGTACTTC.